Here is one T cell receptor beta chain with its context. Its cognate antigen is unknown. Sequencing used immunoSEQ multiplex PCR; TCRdb keeps in-frame clones, though not all of them. This table has about 160,000 clones, under 95% appearing once. The sample belongs to a study of T cell responses to AZD1222 COVID-19 vaccine. The CDR3 loop spans 17 amino acids. V gave up 2 bases and J gave up 0 bases, with 14 bases separating them. CDR1 is KGHSH, CDR2 LQKENI, per germline. Study-wide results and caveats: An increase in Spike-specific TCR breadth and depth was observed after two AZD1222 doses.

The chain uses TRBV18 and TRBJ1-5; no firm D call. Sample: peripheral blood, taken 28 days after the second AZD1222 dose. The receptor was derived from an adult who received the AZD1222 COVID-19 vaccine. CDR3 in DNA: TGTGCCAGCTCACCAACCCCCACAGCCTATAGCAATCAGCCCCAGCATTTT. Residues: CASSPTPTAYSNQPQHF.